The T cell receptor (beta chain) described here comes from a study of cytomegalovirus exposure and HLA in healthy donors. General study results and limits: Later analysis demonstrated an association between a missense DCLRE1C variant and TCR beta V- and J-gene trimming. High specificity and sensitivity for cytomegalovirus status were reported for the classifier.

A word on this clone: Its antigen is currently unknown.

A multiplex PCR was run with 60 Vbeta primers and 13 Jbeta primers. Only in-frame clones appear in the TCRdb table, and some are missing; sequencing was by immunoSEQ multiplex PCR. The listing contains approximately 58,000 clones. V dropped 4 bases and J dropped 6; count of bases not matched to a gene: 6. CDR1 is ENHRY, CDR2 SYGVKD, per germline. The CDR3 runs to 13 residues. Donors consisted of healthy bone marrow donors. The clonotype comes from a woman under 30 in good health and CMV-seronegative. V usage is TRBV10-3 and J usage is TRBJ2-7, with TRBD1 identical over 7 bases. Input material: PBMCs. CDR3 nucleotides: TGTGCCATCAGTGTCGACAGGGTCGGCGAGCAGTACTTC. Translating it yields CAISVDRVGEQYF.